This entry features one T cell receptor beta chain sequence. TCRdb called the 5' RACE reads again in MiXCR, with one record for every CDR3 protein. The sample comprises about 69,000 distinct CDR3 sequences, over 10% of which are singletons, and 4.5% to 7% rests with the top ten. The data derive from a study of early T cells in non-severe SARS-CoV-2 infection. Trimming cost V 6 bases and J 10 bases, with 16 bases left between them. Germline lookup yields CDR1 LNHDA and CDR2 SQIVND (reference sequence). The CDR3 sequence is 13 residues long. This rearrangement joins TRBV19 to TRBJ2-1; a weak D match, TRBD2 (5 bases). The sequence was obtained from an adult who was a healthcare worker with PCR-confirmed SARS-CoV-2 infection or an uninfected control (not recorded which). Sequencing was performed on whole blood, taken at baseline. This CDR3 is CASSPDYGWEQFF. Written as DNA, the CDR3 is TGTGCCAGTAGCCCTGACTACGGGTGGGAGCAGTTCTTC.